This T cell receptor (beta chain) was documented in a study of shared clonotypes between healthy human individuals. Study as a whole: For every donor, three CD4 naive, three CD4 memory, two CD8 naive and one CD8 memory plates were used.

Repertoires were generated with immunoSEQ multiplex PCR, while TCRdb's copy carries only in-frame clones and drops some. The top ten clones hold more than 1.5% of a sample with about 2.2 million clones, 93% of them seen once. Positively selected for CCR7, the CD45RO-negative cells used as naive CD8 cells excluded terminally differentiated effector memory CD45RA+ cells. With 3 bases removed from V and 3 bases from J, the gap between germline ends came to 12 bases. The CDR3 contains 14 residues. From germline, CDR1 is MNHEY and CDR2 SMNVEV (reference sequence). The clonotype originates from a man between 18 and 35 years old in good health. Some clones in this sample may be carry-over from other donors' samples. The chain uses TRBV27 and TRBJ2-7; D might be TRBD2 (5 bases). Sequenced material: naive CD8+ T cells from PBMCs. CDR3 region: CASSFVGENYEQYF. CDR3 sequence (DNA): TGTGCCAGCAGTTTCGTGGGAGAGAACTACGAGCAGTACTTC.